This record looks at one T cell receptor (beta chain) sequence and its context. V lost 4 bases, J lost 3 bases, and 3 bases stayed unmatched. Germline lookup yields CDR1 SEHNR and CDR2 FQNEAQ (reference sequence). The CDR3 has 13 amino acids. This sample is drawn from a study of blood T cell repertoires in COVID-19. Libraries were prepared by immunoSEQ multiplex PCR; TCRdb keeps only in-frame clonotypes and omits some of them. The table includes 120,000 to 150,000 clones, 80% to 90% detected once. The chain recombines TRBV7-9 with TRBJ2-7; 7 nucleotides line up with TRBD1. The sequence came from a woman aged 60-75 years with COVID-19, enrolled during active disease. The sample comprised peripheral blood. CDR3 amino acids: CASSSGTVYEQYF. The CDR3 bases are TGTGCCAGCAGCTCCGGGACAGTCTACGAGCAGTACTTC.